This TCR beta chain was identified in a study of blood T cell repertoires in COVID-19. The length of the CDR3 is 15 residues. Trimming left V 4 bases short and J 3 bases short, with 15 bases between. Germline-derived CDR1 and CDR2 are MNHNY and SVGAGI (reference sequence). The method was immunoSEQ multiplex PCR; TCRdb's version includes in-frame clones alone and lacks a portion of them. This sample has 350,000 or so clones; 90% occur once, and the top ten carry around 6.3%. This clone was counted a single time. The TCR sequence derives from a man aged 18 to 35 with active or convalescent COVID-19. Sequencing input: peripheral blood. This sequence joins TRBV6-6 and TRBJ1-1; tentative D call: TRBD1 (5 bases). The CDR3 DNA reads as TGTGCCAGCAGTTCCGGGGGGTCCGGGTACACTGAAGCTTTCTTT. Protein product: CASSSGGSGYTEAFF.